These T cell receptor beta chains were read from a single sample in a study of cytomegalovirus exposure and HLA in healthy donors. Data came from immunoSEQ multiplex PCR; TCRdb stores just in-frame clones and leaves some out. There are 90,000 to 100,000 clones in the sample; under 75% occur only once, and over 2% lies in the top ten. Sequencing was done on a sample of PBMCs. The receptors originated from a man in his fifties or sixties in good health and CMV-seronegative. Both conserved end residues are part of each CDR3. Fields, in order: V gene, D gene, CDR3 protein. The D gene is left open where the match is weak.

TRBV4-1	.	CASSQGILGPQPQHF
TRBV5-4	TRBD1	CASSLLTGNEALF
TRBV10-1	.	CASSHRDFTGELFF
TRBV7-9	.	CSSSSLRDILYEQYF
TRBV7-2	TRBD1	CASSPGQPYEQYF
TRBV28	.	CASSLAGNSYNEQFF
TRBV7-2	TRBD1	CASSFRDRDNSPLHF
TRBV5-4	TRBD2	CASSPLAGDTDTQYF
TRBV27	.	CASSLRQGITEAFF
TRBV18	TRBD1	CASSPPRVPTGGLSYNSPLHF
TRBV18	TRBD1	CASSPRTGGYGYTF
TRBV5-8	TRBD1	CASSLRPGTGSGYEQYF
TRBV5-1	TRBD1	CASSLVGQGANEQYF
TRBV19	TRBD2	CASSILSSLAGTPNEQFF
TRBV6-1	.	CASSAPTGNNSPLHF
TRBV11-2	TRBD2	CASSLDHRLAGINEQYF
TRBV7-3	TRBD1	CASSSGQGYGYTF
TRBV27	TRBD1	CASPTGQGYYEQYF
TRBV19	.	CASSSVGGNYGYTF
TRBV5-6	.	CASSSFTGTRWGYTF